This TCR beta chain was recovered during a study of blood T cell repertoires in COVID-19. Study background: COVID-19 samples collected from the United States, Italy and Spain covered acute and convalescent phases. PBMCs, B-cell-depleted T cells, or T cells provided the cDNA or gDNA that made up the material.

The V end was cut by 4 bases, the J end by 4 bases, with 7 bases between. CDR1 and CDR2 from the germline V gene are ENHRY and SYGVKD. The CDR3 is 12 amino acids. Original processing methods: Estimates of nucleated cell counts were drawn from the amplification of reference gene primers. The method was immunoSEQ multiplex PCR; TCRdb's version includes in-frame clones alone and lacks a portion of them. V and J calls and clone size are those listed in that table; D and trimming were worked out from the DNA. Counted here are around 76,000 clones, over 65% occurring once; the ten biggest clones make up 0.83%. This clone was seen a few times.

Sequencing used peripheral blood. This chain joins TRBV10-3 and TRBJ2-5; no clear D. The sequence derives from a woman in her 70s with acute or convalescent COVID-19. CDR3 nucleotides: TGTGCCATCAGTGCCAGAGGAGAGACCCAGTACTTC. Encoded protein: CAISARGETQYF.